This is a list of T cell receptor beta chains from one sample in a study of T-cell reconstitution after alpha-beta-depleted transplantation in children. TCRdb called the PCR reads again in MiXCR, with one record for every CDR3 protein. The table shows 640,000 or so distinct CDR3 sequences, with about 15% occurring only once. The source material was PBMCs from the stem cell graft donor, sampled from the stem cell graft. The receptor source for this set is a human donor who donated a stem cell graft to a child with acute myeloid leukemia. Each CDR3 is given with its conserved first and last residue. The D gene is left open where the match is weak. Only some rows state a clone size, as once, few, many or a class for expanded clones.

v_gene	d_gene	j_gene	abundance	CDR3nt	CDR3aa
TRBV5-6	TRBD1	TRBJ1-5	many	TGTGCCAGCAGCCCACGGGACAGGCGAAATCAGCCCCAGCATTTT	CASSPRDRRNQPQHF
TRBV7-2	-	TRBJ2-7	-	TGTGCCAGCAGCTCACGACCCGGGACGGGGCCCTACGAGCAGTACTTC	CASSSRPGTGPYEQYF
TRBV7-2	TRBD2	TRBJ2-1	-	TGTGCCAGCAGCTTAGGACTAGCGGGGGGGATGGGGGAGCAGTTCTTC	CASSLGLAGGMGEQFF
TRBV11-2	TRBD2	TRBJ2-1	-	TGTGCCAGCGTCAGCGGGGGGACTTACAATGAGCAGTTCTTC	CASVSGGTYNEQFF
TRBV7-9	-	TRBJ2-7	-	TGTGCCAGCAGCCAGGGACCGCACTACGAGCAGTACTTC	CASSQGPHYEQYF
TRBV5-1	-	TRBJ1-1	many	TGCGCCAGCAGCTGGGCAGGGGCCACTGAAGCTTTCTTT	CASSWAGATEAFF
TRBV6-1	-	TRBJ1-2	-	TGTGCCAGCGGTGACAGCTATGGCTACACCTTC	CASGDSYGYTF
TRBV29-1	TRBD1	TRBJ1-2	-	TGCAGCGTCCCTAGTGGACAGGGCTATCCTAACTATGGCTACACCTTC	CSVPSGQGYPNYGYTF
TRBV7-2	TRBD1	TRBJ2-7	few	TGTGCCAGCAGCTTACCCGGGACAGACTCCTACGAGCAGTACTTC	CASSLPGTDSYEQYF
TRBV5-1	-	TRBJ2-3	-	TGCGCCAGCAGCTTGTGGGAGAGGGATACGCAGTATTTT	CASSLWERDTQYF
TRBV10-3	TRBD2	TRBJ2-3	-	TGTGCCATCAGAGCTAGCGGGGGGGCAACGGATACGCAGTATTTT	CAIRASGGATDTQYF
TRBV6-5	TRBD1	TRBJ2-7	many	TGTGCCAGCAGTTACTCGGGGACAGGGCAAAACGAGCAGTACTTC	CASSYSGTGQNEQYF
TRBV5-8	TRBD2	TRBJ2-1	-	TGTGCCAGCAGCCCCGCCTGGACTAGCGGGGCCGATGAGCAGTTCTTC	CASSPAWTSGADEQFF
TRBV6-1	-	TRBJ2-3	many	TGTGCCAGCAGCCTCGGACAGGGAGGGGCAGATACGCAGTATTTT	CASSLGQGGADTQYF
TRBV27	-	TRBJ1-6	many	TGTGCCAGCAGTTTGTTCGCTACAGAGAGGTCACCCCTCCACTTT	CASSLFATERSPLHF
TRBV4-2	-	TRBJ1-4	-	TGTGCCAGCAGCAAAGACGGGAACCGTCCAGAAAAACTGTTTTTT	CASSKDGNRPEKLFF
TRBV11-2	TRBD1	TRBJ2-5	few	TGTGCCAGCAGCCTCGCCTGGACAGGCCAAGAGACCCAGTACTTC	CASSLAWTGQETQYF
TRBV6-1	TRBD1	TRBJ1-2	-	TGTGCCAGCAGCGACAGGGAGAGGCCTGGCTACACCTTC	CASSDRERPGYTF
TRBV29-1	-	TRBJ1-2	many	TGCAGCGTTCCGGGGAACTATGGCTACACCTTC	CSVPGNYGYTF
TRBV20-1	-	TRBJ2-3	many	TGCAGTGCTCGCCCGACATTTCCAGATACGCAGTATTTT	CSARPTFPDTQYF
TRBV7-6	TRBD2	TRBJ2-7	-	TGTGCCAGCAGTTCCGGGACTAGCGGGCATAACACCTACGAGCAGTACTTC	CASSSGTSGHNTYEQYF
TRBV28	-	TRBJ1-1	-	TGTGCCAGCGTATCCCCCGGGGGGACTGAAGCTTTCTTT	CASVSPGGTEAFF
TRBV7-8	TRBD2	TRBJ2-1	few	TGTGCCAGCAGTCCCCCCCTCCGACTAGCCAAAGGGTACAATGAGCAGTTCTTC	CASSPPLRLAKGYNEQFF
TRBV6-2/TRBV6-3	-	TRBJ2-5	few	TGTGCCAGCAGTTACTTAGACGGAGGAGAGACCCAGTACTTC	CASSYLDGGETQYF
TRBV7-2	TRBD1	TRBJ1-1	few	TGTGCCAGCAGCTTACTTGGGGACAGGGCGAGGGAAGCTTTCTTT	CASSLLGDRAREAFF